This TCR beta chain was retrieved from a study of blood T cell repertoires in COVID-19. Study summary: There were acute and convalescent COVID-19 samples, and they came from the United States, Italy and Spain. Sources were T cells, B-cell-depleted T cells, or PBMCs; the material itself was cDNA or gDNA.

In the authors' workflow: Estimation of nucleated cell counts relied on the amplification of reference gene primers. Profiling relied on immunoSEQ multiplex PCR, and the TCRdb table lists in-frame clones only, not all of them. The D gene and trimming were derived from the DNA, and the V and J assignments and clone size from that table. The top ten clones hold more than 5% of a sample with about 140,000 clones, around nine tenths of them seen once. The CDR3 extends over 15 amino acids. V lost 8 bases, J lost 2 bases, and 13 bases lay in between. Germline CDR1 MNHEY, CDR2 SVGAGI. This receptor was identified in a human donor in a cohort sampled during active COVID-19. The chain couples TRBV6-5 to TRBJ2-6, with D possibly being TRBD1 (5 bases). Sequencing used peripheral blood. The CDR3 loop reads CASYLWGTGANVLTF. The CDR3 coding sequence is TGTGCCAGCTACCTTTGGGGCACTGGGGCCAACGTCCTGACTTTC.